This T cell receptor (beta chain) appears in the sequencing data of a study of OX40 agonist ivuxolimab in advanced cancers. General observations from the study: Fewer expanded clones were found on average in CD4+ than in CD8+ T cells.

The CDR3 extends over 14 amino acids. V gave up 3 bases and J gave up 4 bases; unmatched junction bases: 5. In germline, CDR1 is ENHRY, CDR2 SYGVKD. A note on this clone: Its antigen is as yet unknown.

Profiling relied on immunoSEQ multiplex PCR, and the TCRdb table lists in-frame clones only, not all of them. Of under 30,000 clones in the sample, roughly 91% were seen once. This receptor was obtained from an adult with an advanced solid tumor such as melanoma, head and neck, liver or kidney cancer. The sequencing here drew on CD4+ or CD8+ T cells sorted from blood, taken in a trial of the OX40 agonist ivuxolimab. The chain links TRBV10-3 to TRBJ1-1; TRBD1 matches at 7 bases. For the CDR3, the DNA is TGTGCCATCAGTGACGAGGGGGCAGGCACTGAAGCTTTCTTT. It specifies CAISDEGAGTEAFF.